The rows below give T cell receptor beta chains drawn from one sample of a study of blood T cell repertoires in COVID-19. Here immunoSEQ multiplex PCR was the method, and the copy in TCRdb shows in-frame clones only, minus some. The sample includes fewer than 350,000 clones, approximately 83% of them seen just once. Sequenced material: PBMCs or T cells enriched from blood (not recorded which). All receptors derive from a woman aged 40-49 years with acute COVID-19. CDR3s include the opening cysteine and the closing phenylalanine or tryptophan. Each record gives: D gene, clone size, V gene, J gene, CDR3 protein, CDR3 DNA. A D gene is named only where the DNA matches it firmly. Not every row has a clone size; where given, it reads once, few, many or a size class.

>TRBD1|NA|TRBV6-2/TRBV6-3|TRBJ1-5
CASSYSYRDRGNQPQHF
TGTGCCAGCAGTTACAGTTACCGAGACAGGGGGAATCAGCCCCAGCATTTT
>NA|many|TRBV3-1/TRBV3-2|TRBJ2-4
CASSQNGIQYF
TGTGCCAGCAGCCAAAACGGCATTCAGTACTTC
>TRBD1|NA|TRBV15|TRBJ1-5
CATTMGQEGNQPQHF
TGTGCCACCACCATGGGACAGGAGGGCAATCAGCCCCAGCATTTT
>NA|NA|TRBV27|TRBJ1-2
CASSLGAGAVHGYTF
TGTGCCAGCAGTTTAGGTGCGGGGGCGGTTCATGGCTACACCTTC
>TRBD1|few|TRBV2|TRBJ1-3
CASSKYRGSRGGNTIYF
TGTGCCAGCAGCAAATACAGGGGATCGAGAGGTGGAAACACCATATATTTT
>TRBD2|NA|TRBV7-3|TRBJ2-3
CASSLTTGLAGGDDTQYF
TGTGCCAGCAGCTTAACTACGGGACTAGCGGGAGGCGATGATACGCAGTATTTT
>TRBD1|NA|TRBV10-3|TRBJ2-7
CASKRQGEGYEQYF
TGTGCCAGCAAACGACAGGGGGAAGGCTACGAGCAGTACTTC
>NA|NA|TRBV2|TRBJ2-5
CASRFGQQETQYF
TGTGCCAGCAGATTCGGACAGCAAGAGACCCAGTACTTC
>NA|once|TRBV11-2|TRBJ1-1
CASSLNGYGGTEAFF
TGTGCCAGCAGCTTAAATGGGTACGGGGGCACTGAAGCTTTCTTT
>NA|NA|TRBV2|TRBJ1-2
CASSGSGTTGGYTF
TGTGCCAGCAGTGGTTCCGGGACAACAGGTGGCTACACCTTC
>NA|NA|TRBV7-9|TRBJ1-2
CASSRTVNYGYTF
TGTGCCAGCAGCCGGACAGTTAACTATGGCTACACCTTC
>NA|NA|TRBV2|TRBJ1-1
CASSERLAFF
TGTGCCAGCAGTGAGCGTTTAGCTTTCTTT
>NA|few|TRBV5-1|TRBJ2-1
CASKEEDRSNEQFF
TGCGCCAGCAAGGAGGAAGACCGCTCCAATGAGCAGTTCTTC
>NA|NA|TRBV20-1|TRBJ1-1
CSASIPGKNTEAFF
TGCAGTGCTAGTATTCCAGGGAAGAACACTGAAGCTTTCTTT
>NA|once|TRBV5-1|TRBJ1-3
CASSLRGSGGNTIYF
TGCGCCAGCAGCCTCAGGGGTAGTGGTGGAAACACCATATATTTT
>NA|NA|TRBV14|TRBJ2-7
CASSQDSTAVSHEQYF
TGTGCCAGCAGCCAAGATTCAACAGCCGTAAGCCACGAGCAGTACTTC
>TRBD2|NA|TRBV5-6|TRBJ2-3
CASSRGLAGGLASDTQYF
TGTGCCAGCAGCCGGGGACTAGCGGGGGGTCTCGCCTCAGATACGCAGTATTTT
>NA|few|TRBV23-1|TRBJ1-6
CASSHFPQARYNSPLHF
TGCGCCAGCAGTCATTTCCCACAGGCAAGGTATAATTCACCCCTCCACTTT
>TRBD2|NA|TRBV7-9|TRBJ2-1
CASSTTSGVLYEQFF
TGTGCCAGCAGCACGACTAGCGGGGTCTTATATGAGCAGTTCTTC
>NA|NA|TRBV19|TRBJ1-2
CASHATKGSRSGYTF
TGTGCCAGTCACGCGACAAAAGGAAGTCGATCAGGCTACACCTTC
>TRBD2|NA|TRBV28|TRBJ2-1
CASSSLTSLDEQFF
TGTGCCAGCAGCTCCCTGACTAGCTTAGATGAGCAGTTCTTC
>NA|NA|TRBV10-3|TRBJ2-2
CAISDRGPGELFF
TGTGCCATCAGTGATCGGGGTCCCGGGGAGCTGTTTTTT
>NA|NA|TRBV29-1|TRBJ2-1
CSGGGGLGYNEQFF
TGCAGCGGTGGAGGAGGACTGGGCTACAATGAGCAGTTCTTC
>TRBD2|NA|TRBV28|TRBJ2-7
CAERRAGGYEQYF
TGTGCAGAACGCCGGGCGGGAGGTTACGAGCAGTACTTC
>NA|once|TRBV7-9|TRBJ2-2
CASSLARDNRDNTGELFF
TGTGCCAGCAGCTTAGCGCGCGACAACCGAGACAACACCGGGGAGCTGTTTTTT
>TRBD1|once|TRBV10-3|TRBJ1-4
CAISGDRENSLF
TGTGCCATCAGTGGCGACAGGGAGAACTCCCTTTTT
>NA|NA|TRBV5-1|TRBJ2-2
CASSLTSIPNTGELFF
TGCGCCAGCAGCTTGACTAGCATCCCGAACACCGGGGAGCTGTTTTTT
>NA|NA|TRBV7-9|TRBJ1-6
CASNTGNSPLHF
TGTGCCAGCAATACAGGAAATTCACCCCTCCACTTT
>NA|NA|TRBV19|TRBJ1-2
CATWTSYGYTF
TGTGCCACGTGGACTAGCTATGGCTACACCTTC
>NA|NA|TRBV6-5|TRBJ2-7
CASSRGQEQYF
TGTGCCAGCAGTCGAGGACAGGAGCAGTACTTC
>NA|NA|TRBV11-3|TRBJ2-1
CASSLETDNEQFF
TGTGCCAGCAGCTTAGAAACAGACAATGAGCAGTTCTTC
>NA|NA|TRBV6-5|TRBJ1-5
CASTSGGNQPQHF
TGTGCCAGCACCTCGGGGGGCAATCAGCCCCAGCATTTT
>TRBD1|once|TRBV6-5|TRBJ2-7
CASSYRGRTSYEQYF
TGTGCCAGCAGTTACAGGGGGCGAACTTCCTACGAGCAGTACTTC
>TRBD2|NA|TRBV6-2/TRBV6-3|TRBJ2-5
CASSYESGGETQYF
TGTGCCAGCAGTTACGAATCGGGAGGGGAGACCCAGTACTTC
>TRBD2|NA|TRBV13|TRBJ2-5
CASRLVAGERETQYF
TGTGCCAGCAGGTTAGTAGCGGGGGAAAGGGAGACCCAGTACTTC
>TRBD1|NA|TRBV5-6|TRBJ1-6
CASSLPGQGKTNSPLHF
TGTGCCAGCAGCTTACCGGGACAGGGAAAGACTAATTCACCCCTCCACTTT
>TRBD1|NA|TRBV5-4|TRBJ1-6
CASSLQGANSPLHF
TGTGCCAGCTCCCTACAGGGGGCAAATTCACCCCTCCACTTT
>TRBD2|NA|TRBV19|TRBJ2-1
CASSPGGAGGYNEQFF
TGTGCCAGTAGCCCTGGGGGTGCGGGAGGCTACAATGAGCAGTTCTTC
>NA|NA|TRBV5-1|TRBJ2-1
CASSLDRAYNEQFF
TGCGCCAGCAGCTTGGACAGGGCTTACAATGAGCAGTTCTTC
>NA|NA|TRBV2|TRBJ2-2
CASRQGSLDGELFF
TGTGCCAGCAGGCAGGGTTCCCTGGACGGGGAGCTGTTTTTT
>NA|NA|TRBV5-5|TRBJ2-7
CASSSDIIYEQYF
TGTGCCAGCAGCTCGGACATTATCTACGAGCAGTACTTC
>TRBD1|once|TRBV11-2|TRBJ2-5
CASSPNTGTGKETQYF
TGTGCCAGCAGCCCCAACACCGGGACAGGGAAAGAGACCCAGTACTTC
>NA|NA|TRBV7-9|TRBJ2-6
CASSLDIPGANVLTF
TGTGCCAGCAGCTTAGATATTCCTGGGGCCAACGTCCTGACTTTC
>NA|NA|TRBV7-9|TRBJ2-3
CASSSPVGAEYTDTQYF
TGTGCCAGCAGCTCCCCCGTCGGAGCGGAATACACAGATACGCAGTATTTT